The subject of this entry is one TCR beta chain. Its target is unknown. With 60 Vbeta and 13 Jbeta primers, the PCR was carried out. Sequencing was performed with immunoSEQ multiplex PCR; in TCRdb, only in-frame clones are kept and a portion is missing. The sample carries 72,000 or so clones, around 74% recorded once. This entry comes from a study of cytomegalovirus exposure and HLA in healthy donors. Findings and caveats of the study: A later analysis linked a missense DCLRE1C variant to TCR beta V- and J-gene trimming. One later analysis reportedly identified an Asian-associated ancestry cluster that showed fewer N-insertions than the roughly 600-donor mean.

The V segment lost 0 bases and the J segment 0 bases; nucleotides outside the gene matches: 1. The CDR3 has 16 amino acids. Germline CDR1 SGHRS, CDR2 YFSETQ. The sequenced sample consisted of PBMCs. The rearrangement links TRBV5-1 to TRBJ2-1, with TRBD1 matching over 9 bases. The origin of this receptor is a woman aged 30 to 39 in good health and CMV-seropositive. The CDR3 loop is CASSLGDRASYNEQFF. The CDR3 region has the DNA TGCGCCAGCAGCTTGGGGGACAGGGCCTCCTACAATGAGCAGTTCTTC. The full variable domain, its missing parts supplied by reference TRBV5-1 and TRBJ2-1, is KAGVTQTPRYLIKTRGQQVTLSCSPISGHRSVSWYQQTPGQGLQFLFEYFSETQRNKGNFPGRFSGRQFSNSRSEMNVSTLELGDSALYLCASSLGDRASYNEQFFGPGTRLTVL.